Below, one T cell receptor beta chain is given with its context. No antigen is known for it. No quality values exist for individual bases; no much larger clone is one base distant. Genomic DNA was isolated from the sorted cells so that the TCRbeta CDR3 region could be sequenced. The immunoSEQ Assay was used to sequence the TCRbeta CDR3 regions. TCRdb carries this immuneACCESS record with in-frame sequences only. Its versions omit some clonotypes, under half of them owing to an unresolved V gene in the studies checked, with the rest unexplained. The sample table shows approximately 31,000 clones, and approximately 88% are seen once. The ten largest make up under 70% of the sample. The CDR3 goes from the cysteine to the phenylalanine over 13 residues. CDR3 DNA only is kept here, 39 bases in frame from base 1. From a lookup of the germline V gene (reference sequence), CDR1 and CDR2 are WNHNN and SYGVQD. The V end loses 0 bases and the J end loses 3 bases, and a stretch of 6 bases separates them.

This specimen belongs to a study of OX40 agonist ivuxolimab in advanced cancers. For the wider study: The costimulatory receptor OX40 (CD134) was targeted by ivuxolimab, a fully human IgG2 agonistic monoclonal antibody. Of the approximately 54 dose-escalation patients, hepatocellular carcinoma was present in around 19, melanoma in around 15, renal cell carcinoma in 9 and head and neck cancer in 9. The paper covers the monotherapy dose-escalation part of the phase I ivuxolimab trial, which included N ≈ 54 patients. Intravenous ivuxolimab was administered to patients every 2 weeks at six dose levels: 0.01, 0.1, 0.3, 1.5, 3 and 10 mg/kg. In the dose-escalation cohort, around 80% of patients were male, and the mean age was 60 years with a range of about 20 to 90. The point of sequencing TCRbeta in the periphery was to test whether ivuxolimab changed TCR sequence diversity and drove clonal T-cell expansion. Partial responses were achieved by three dose-escalation patients, of whom one had hepatocellular carcinoma and two had cutaneous melanoma. Prior anti-PD-1, anti-PD-L1 or anti-CTLA-4 therapy was permitted, and checkpoint inhibitors had been received by roughly two fifths of dose-escalation patients.

The trial excluded patients who had a history of autoimmune disease or were on systemic immunosuppression. Peripheral blood for TCR sequencing was collected from all dose cohorts at baseline, on cycle 4 day 1, and on cycle 7 day 1. The samples were drawn from a first-in-human, open-label, multicenter phase I dose-escalation trial of ivuxolimab. Adults with locally advanced or metastatic head and neck squamous cell, hepatocellular, melanoma or renal cell carcinoma were enrolled in the trial. Before TCR sequencing, CD4+ T cells and CD8+ T cells were sorted from peripheral blood as separate populations. Beyond this particular receptor, the publication reports: Low levels of normalized T-cell clonal expansion were also seen in some nonresponding patients. The antigen specificity of the clonally expanded peripheral T cells was not determined. Clonal expansion of both CD4+ and CD8+ blood T cells was observed from baseline to week 6 at doses 0.1 to 3.0 mg/kg. In the 0.1-3.0 mg/kg groups, partial responders had among the lowest normalized peripheral clonal expansion, particularly in CD8+ T cells. After ivuxolimab, more expanded clones were found on average in CD8+ T cells than in CD4+ T cells.

The TCR was taken from an adult with an advanced solid tumor such as melanoma, head and neck, liver or kidney cancer. The sequence links TRBV10-1 to TRBJ2-7; a tentative D call is TRBD2 (5 bases match). Sample: CD4+ or CD8+ T cells sorted from blood, taken in a trial of the OX40 agonist ivuxolimab. The nucleotide sequence reads as follows: TGCGCCAGCAGTGAGTCGGGGAGCTACGAGCAGTACTTC. This codes for CASSESGSYEQYF.